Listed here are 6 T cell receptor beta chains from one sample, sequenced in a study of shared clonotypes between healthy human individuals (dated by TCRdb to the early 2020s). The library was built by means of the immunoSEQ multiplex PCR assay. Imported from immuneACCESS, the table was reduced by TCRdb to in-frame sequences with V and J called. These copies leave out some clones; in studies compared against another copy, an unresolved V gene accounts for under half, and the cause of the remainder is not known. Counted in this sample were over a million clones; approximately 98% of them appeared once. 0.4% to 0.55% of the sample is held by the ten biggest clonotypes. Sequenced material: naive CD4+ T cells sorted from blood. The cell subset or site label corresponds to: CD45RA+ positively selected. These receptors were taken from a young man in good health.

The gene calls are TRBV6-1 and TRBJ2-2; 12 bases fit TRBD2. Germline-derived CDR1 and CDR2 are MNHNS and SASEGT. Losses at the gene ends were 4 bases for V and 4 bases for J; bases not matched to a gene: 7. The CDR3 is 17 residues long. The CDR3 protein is CASSVLAGGPGTGELFF. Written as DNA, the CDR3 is TGTGCCAGCAGTGTTCTAGCGGGAGGGCCGGGCACCGGGGAGCTGTTTTTT.

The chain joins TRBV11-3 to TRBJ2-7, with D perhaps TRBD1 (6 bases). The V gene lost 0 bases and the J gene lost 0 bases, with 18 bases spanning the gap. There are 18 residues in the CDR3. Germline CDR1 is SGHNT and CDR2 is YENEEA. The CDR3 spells CASSLDNGQSQSSYEQYF. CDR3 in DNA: TGTGCCAGCAGCTTAGATAACGGACAGTCTCAATCCTCCTACGAGCAGTACTTC.

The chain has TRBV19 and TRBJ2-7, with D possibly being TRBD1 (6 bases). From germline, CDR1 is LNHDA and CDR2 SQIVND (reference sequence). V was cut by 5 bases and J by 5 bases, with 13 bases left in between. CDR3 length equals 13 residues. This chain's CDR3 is CASSLQGFDEQYF. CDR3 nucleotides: TGTGCCAGTAGTCTACAGGGTTTCGACGAGCAGTACTTC.

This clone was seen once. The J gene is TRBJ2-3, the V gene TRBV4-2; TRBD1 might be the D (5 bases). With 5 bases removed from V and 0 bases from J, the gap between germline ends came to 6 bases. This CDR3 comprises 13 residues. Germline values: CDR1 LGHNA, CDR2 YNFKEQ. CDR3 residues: CASSRQSTDTQYF. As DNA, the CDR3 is TGTGCCAGCAGCAGACAGAGCACAGATACGCAGTATTTT.

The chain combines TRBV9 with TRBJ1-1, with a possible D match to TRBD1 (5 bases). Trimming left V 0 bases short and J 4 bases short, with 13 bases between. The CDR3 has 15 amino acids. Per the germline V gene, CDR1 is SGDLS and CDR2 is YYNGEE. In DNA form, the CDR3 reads TGTGCCAGCAGCGTAGCTTCAGGGTTGATCACTGAAGCTTTCTTT. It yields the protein CASSVASGLITEAFF.

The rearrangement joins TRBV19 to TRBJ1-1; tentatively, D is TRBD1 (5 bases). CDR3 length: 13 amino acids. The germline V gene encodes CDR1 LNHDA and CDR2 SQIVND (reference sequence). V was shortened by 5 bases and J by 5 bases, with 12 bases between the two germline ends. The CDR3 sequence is CASSRAGWTEAFF. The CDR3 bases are TGTGCCAGTAGTCGAGCAGGGTGGACTGAAGCTTTCTTT.